One and the same sample provided the 9 T cell receptor beta chains below, sequenced in a study of shared clonotypes between healthy human individuals. Some clones are missing from TCRdb's copy, which holds only in-frame ones; the method was immunoSEQ multiplex PCR. The sample yields approximately 1,500,000 clones, under 99% seen once. Sequencing was done on a sample of naive CD4+ T cells sorted from blood. As to subset: CD45RA+ positively selected. Every receptor here comes from a young man in good health.

The chain is built from TRBV29-1 and TRBJ1-2, with TRBD1 matching 9 bases. The CDR3 loop spans 13 amino acids. V trimming: 6 bases; J trimming: 4 bases; junction bases outside the gene matches: 6. Germline V gene lookup returns CDR1 SQVTM and CDR2 ANQGSEA. CDR3: CSVGQGQPYGYTF. The DNA for the CDR3 is TGCAGCGTGGGACAGGGACAGCCCTATGGCTACACCTTC.

CDR3 in amino acids: CASSFAGGPYEQFF. CDR3 in DNA: TGTGCCAGCAGCTTTGCGGGAGGGCCCTATGAGCAGTTCTTC. The chain links TRBV11-2 to TRBJ2-1; 9 bases line up with TRBD2. CDR1 and CDR2 from the germline V gene are SGHAT and FQNNGV. Trimming at V came to 3 bases and at J to 8 bases, leaving 5 bases not matched to a gene. The length of the CDR3 is 14 residues.

V is TRBV5-1 and J is TRBJ1-1; the D is unclear. Germline assignment: CDR1 SGHRS and CDR2 YFSETQ. CDR3 length equals 14 residues. V lost 0 bases to trimming and J lost 3 bases, with 9 bases between them. The CDR3 loop reads CASSLVYGDTEAFF. The CDR3 DNA follows: TGCGCCAGCAGCTTGGTATACGGGGACACTGAAGCTTTCTTT.

The chain joins TRBV7-9 to TRBJ1-5; 7 nucleotides agree with TRBD1. The germline V gene encodes CDR1 SEHNR and CDR2 FQNEAQ (reference sequence). V shed 1 base, J shed 6 bases, and the junction held 6 bases outside the gene matches. The CDR3 is 15 amino acids. The CDR3 loop is CASSLGDRESQPQHF. The CDR3 DNA reads TGTGCCAGCAGCTTAGGAGACAGGGAGAGTCAGCCCCAGCATTTT.

This clone was recorded once. The rearrangement joins TRBV2 to TRBJ1-2, with D unclear. Between the trimmed V and J ends, which lost 7 bases and 5 bases, there was a span of 11 bases. Per the germline V gene, CDR1 is SNHLY and CDR2 is FYNNEI. The CDR3 is made up of 12 amino acids. The CDR3 spells CASTNGRYGYTF. The DNA for the CDR3 is TGTGCCAGCACCAATGGGAGGTATGGCTACACCTTC.

The V gene is TRBV5-1, the J gene TRBJ1-3; D unclear. CDR1 and CDR2 (germline): SGHRS, YFSETQ. Trimming removed 0 bases at V and 2 bases at J, with 9 bases between. This CDR3 contains 15 residues. The chain's CDR3 is CASSLVAGTGNTIYF. The DNA of the CDR3 is TGCGCCAGCAGCTTGGTCGCCGGGACTGGAAACACCATATATTTT.

The chain is built from TRBV29-1 and TRBJ2-7; 12 bases are a match to TRBD2. Trimming at V came to 2 bases and at J to 0 bases, leaving 8 bases not matched to a gene. The CDR3 extends over 17 amino acids. Germline V gene data show CDR1 as SQVTM and CDR2 as ANQGSEA. The CDR3 DNA reads as TGCAGCGTTGAAACCCGGACTAGCGGGATTCGCTCCTACGAGCAGTACTTC. Encoded protein: CSVETRTSGIRSYEQYF.

The chain employs TRBV28 and TRBJ2-5; D is unresolved. This CDR3 spans 11 amino acids. V lost 8 bases, J lost 3 bases, and 7 bases lay in between. Germline loops: CDR1 MDHEN, CDR2 SYDVKM. The CDR3 here is CASHFKETQYF. CDR3 DNA sequence: TGTGCCAGCCACTTCAAAGAGACCCAGTACTTC.

The chain couples TRBV6-5 to TRBJ2-7; D gene uncertain. This CDR3 spans 12 amino acids. Germline CDR1 reads MNHEY; CDR2 reads SVGAGI. The V and J ends lost 8 bases and 5 bases respectively, with 13 bases between them. The CDR3 DNA follows: TGTGCCAGCTGTCGAACTAAGAACGAGCAGTACTTC. The encoded protein is CASCRTKNEQYF.